This TCR beta chain derives from a study of radiotherapy plus CTLA-4 blockade in lung cancer. Using immunoSEQ multiplex PCR, the repertoire was profiled, and TCRdb retains in-frame clones only, with some absent. The data show about 91,000 clones, 72% seen once. V gave up 6 bases and J gave up 5 bases, with 17 bases separating them. This CDR3 is built from 14 residues. The germline CDR1 and CDR2 sequences are SQVTM and ANQGSEA. V and J are TRBV29-1 and TRBJ1-5; tentatively, D is TRBD1 (5 bases). The sequence came from a human donor with non-small cell lung cancer that progressed on radiotherapy plus ipilimumab. The sample was peripheral blood, taken from a patient treated with radiotherapy plus ipilimumab. The CDR3, as DNA: TGCAGCGTAGCTACCGGGACTACGGATCAGCCCCAGCATTTT. Translating it yields CSVATGTTDQPQHF.